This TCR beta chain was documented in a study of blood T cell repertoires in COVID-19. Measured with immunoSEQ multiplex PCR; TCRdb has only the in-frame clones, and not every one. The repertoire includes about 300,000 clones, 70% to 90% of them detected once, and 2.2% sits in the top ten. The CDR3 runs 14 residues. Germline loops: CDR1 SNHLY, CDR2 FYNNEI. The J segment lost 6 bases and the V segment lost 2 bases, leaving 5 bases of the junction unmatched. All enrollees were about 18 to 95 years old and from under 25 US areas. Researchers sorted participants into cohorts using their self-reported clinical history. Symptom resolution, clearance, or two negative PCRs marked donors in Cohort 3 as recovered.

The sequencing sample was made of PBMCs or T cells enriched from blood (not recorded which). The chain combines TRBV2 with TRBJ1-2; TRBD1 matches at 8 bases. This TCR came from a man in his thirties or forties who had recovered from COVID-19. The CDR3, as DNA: TGTGCCAGCAGTGAATATAGGACAGGGCATGGCTACACCTTC. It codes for CASSEYRTGHGYTF.